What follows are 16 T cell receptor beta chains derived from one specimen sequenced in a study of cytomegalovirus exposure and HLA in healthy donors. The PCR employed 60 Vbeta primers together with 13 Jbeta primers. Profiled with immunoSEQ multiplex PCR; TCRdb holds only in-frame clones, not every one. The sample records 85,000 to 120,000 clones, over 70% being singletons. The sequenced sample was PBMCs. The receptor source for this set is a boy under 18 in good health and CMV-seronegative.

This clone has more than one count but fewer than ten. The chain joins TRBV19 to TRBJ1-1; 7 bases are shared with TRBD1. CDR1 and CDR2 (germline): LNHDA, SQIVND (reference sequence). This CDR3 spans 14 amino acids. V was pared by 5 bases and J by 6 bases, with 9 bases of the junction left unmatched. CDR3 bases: TGTGCCAGTAGTGTCACAGGGGAGGCGGCTGAAGCTTTCTTT. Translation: CASSVTGEAAEAFF.

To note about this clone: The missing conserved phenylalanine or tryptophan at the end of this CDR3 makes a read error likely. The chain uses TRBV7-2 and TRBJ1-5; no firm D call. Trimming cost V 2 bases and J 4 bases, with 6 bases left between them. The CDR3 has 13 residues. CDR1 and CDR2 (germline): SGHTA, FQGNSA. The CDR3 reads CASSLRGNQPQHV. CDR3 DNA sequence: TGTGCCAGCAGCTTAAGAGGGAATCAGCCCCAGCATGTT.

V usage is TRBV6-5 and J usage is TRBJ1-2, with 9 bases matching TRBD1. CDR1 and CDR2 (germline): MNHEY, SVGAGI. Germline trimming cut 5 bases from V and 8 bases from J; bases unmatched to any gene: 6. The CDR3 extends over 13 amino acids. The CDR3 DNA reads TGTGCCAGCAGTGCGGACAGGGGATTGGGCTACACCTTC. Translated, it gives CASSADRGLGYTF.

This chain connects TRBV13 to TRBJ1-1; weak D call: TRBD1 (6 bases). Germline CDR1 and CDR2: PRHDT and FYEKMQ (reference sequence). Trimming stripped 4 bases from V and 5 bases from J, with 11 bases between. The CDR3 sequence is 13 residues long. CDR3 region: CASSYRVRTEAFF. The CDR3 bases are TGTGCCAGCAGCTACAGGGTAAGGACTGAAGCTTTCTTT.

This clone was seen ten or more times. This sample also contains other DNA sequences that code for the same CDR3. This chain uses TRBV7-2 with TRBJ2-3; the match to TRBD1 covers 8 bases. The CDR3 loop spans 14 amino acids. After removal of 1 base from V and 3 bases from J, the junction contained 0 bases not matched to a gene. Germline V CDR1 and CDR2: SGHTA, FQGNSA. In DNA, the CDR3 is TGTGCCAGCAGCTTAGACAGGGGGACAGATACGCAGTATTTT. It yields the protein CASSLDRGTDTQYF.

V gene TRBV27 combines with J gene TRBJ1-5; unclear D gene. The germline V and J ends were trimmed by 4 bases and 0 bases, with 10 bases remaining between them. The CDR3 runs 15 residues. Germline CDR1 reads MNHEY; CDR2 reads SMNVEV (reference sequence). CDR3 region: CASSSRLTSNQPQHF. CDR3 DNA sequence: TGTGCCAGCAGTTCGAGACTGACTAGCAATCAGCCCCAGCATTTT.

The CDR3 here is CASSLMAGETQYF. In DNA, the CDR3 is TGCGCCAGCAGCTTGATGGCGGGGGAGACCCAGTACTTC. V and J are TRBV5-1 and TRBJ2-5, with D possibly matching TRBD2 (6 bases). Germline CDR1 and CDR2: SGHRS and YFSETQ. The CDR3 is 13 residues long. The V and J ends lost 1 base and 5 bases respectively, with 9 bases between them.

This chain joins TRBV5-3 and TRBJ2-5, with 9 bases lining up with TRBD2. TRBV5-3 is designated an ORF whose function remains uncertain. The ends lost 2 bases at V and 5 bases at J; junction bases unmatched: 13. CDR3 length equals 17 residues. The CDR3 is CARSLIGLASSCETQYF. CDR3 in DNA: TGTGCCAGAAGCTTAATAGGACTAGCGTCGAGCTGCGAGACCCAGTACTTC.

The CDR3, as DNA: TGTGCCAGCAGGACACTGAACGAAGAGACCCAGTACTTC. It is translated as CASRTLNEETQYF. The chain employs TRBV7-9 and TRBJ2-5, with unresolved D. Trimming cost V 6 bases and J 3 bases, with 11 bases left between them. CDR1 is SEHNR and CDR2 is FQNEAQ in the germline V gene (reference sequence). The CDR3 runs 13 residues.

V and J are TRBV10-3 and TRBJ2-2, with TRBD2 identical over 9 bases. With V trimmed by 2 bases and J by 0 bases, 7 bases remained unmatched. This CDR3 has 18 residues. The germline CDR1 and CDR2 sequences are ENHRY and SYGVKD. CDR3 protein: CAISEASGIGSNTGELFF. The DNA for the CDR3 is TGTGCCATCAGTGAGGCTAGCGGGATTGGCTCGAACACCGGGGAGCTGTTTTTT.

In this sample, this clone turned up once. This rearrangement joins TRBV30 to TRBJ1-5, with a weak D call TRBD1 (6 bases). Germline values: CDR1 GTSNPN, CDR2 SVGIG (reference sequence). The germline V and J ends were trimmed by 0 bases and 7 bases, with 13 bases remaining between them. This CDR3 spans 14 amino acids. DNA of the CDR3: TGTGCCTGGAGTGTACGAGGGGGTGGGCAGCCCCAGCATTTT. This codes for CAWSVRGGGQPQHF.

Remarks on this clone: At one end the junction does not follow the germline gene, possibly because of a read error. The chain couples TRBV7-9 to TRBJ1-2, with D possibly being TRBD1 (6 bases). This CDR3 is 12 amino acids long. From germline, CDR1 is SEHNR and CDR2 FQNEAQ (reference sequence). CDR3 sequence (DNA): TGTTCCAGCAGCTCAGAAACAGGGAGCTACACCTTC. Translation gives CSSSSETGSYTF.

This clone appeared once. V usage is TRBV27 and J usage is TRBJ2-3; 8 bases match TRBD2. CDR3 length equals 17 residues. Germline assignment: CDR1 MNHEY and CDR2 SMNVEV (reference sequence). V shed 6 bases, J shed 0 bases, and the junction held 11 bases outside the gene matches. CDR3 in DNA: TGTGCCAGCAGGCCCGTCTACAAGCGGGGGAGCACAGATACGCAGTATTTT. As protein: CASRPVYKRGSTDTQYF.

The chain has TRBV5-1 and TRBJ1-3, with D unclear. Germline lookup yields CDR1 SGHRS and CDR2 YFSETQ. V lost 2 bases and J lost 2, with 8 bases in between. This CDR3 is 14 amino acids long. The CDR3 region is CASSLSSTGNTIYF. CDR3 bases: TGCGCCAGCAGCTTATCTAGCACTGGAAACACCATATATTTT.

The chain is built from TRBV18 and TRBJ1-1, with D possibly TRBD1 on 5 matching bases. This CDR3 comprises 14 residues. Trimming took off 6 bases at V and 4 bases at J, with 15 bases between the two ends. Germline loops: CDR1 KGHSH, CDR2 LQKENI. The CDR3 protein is CASSPSGRSTEAFF. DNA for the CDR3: TGTGCCAGCTCCCCTTCAGGGCGTAGCACTGAAGCTTTCTTT.

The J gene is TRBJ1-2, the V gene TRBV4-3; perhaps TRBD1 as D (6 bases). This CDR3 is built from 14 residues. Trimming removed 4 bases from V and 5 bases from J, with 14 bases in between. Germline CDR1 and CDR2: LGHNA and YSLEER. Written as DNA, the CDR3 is TGCGCCAGCAGCCCCGGACAGCCAGGTTATGGCTACACCTTC. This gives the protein CASSPGQPGYGYTF.